Sequencing of this T cell receptor beta chain was carried out in a study of Ad26.COV2.S vaccination and SARS-CoV-2 variants. Treatment in this sample: some 19 received Ad26.COV2.S at low or high dose, single or two shots; roughly 5 received placebo; per-sample allocation not given. Repertoires come from day 63 after the first vaccine or placebo injection. The donor's status was that of an adult aged 18-55 years in Boston. The data were produced by immunoSEQ multiplex PCR, yet TCRdb's version contains in-frame clones alone and is incomplete. The sample has 300,000 to 350,000 clones; 75% to 90% are singletons. The sequencing used peripheral blood, collected in a trial of Ad26.COV2.S vaccine versus placebo. This receptor was taken from a person between 18 and 65 years old who received the Ad26.COV2.S COVID-19 vaccine or a placebo.

CDR3 sequence (DNA): TGTGCCAGCAGCTTAGGTATAGGGCCGGTAGGGGAGACCCAGTACTTC. It is translated as CASSLGIGPVGETQYF. This chain joins TRBV7-9 and TRBJ2-5; D gene uncertain. The CDR3 spans 16 residues. In germline, CDR1 is SEHNR, CDR2 FQNEAQ (reference sequence). V shed 1 base and J shed 5 bases, with 17 bases lying between them.